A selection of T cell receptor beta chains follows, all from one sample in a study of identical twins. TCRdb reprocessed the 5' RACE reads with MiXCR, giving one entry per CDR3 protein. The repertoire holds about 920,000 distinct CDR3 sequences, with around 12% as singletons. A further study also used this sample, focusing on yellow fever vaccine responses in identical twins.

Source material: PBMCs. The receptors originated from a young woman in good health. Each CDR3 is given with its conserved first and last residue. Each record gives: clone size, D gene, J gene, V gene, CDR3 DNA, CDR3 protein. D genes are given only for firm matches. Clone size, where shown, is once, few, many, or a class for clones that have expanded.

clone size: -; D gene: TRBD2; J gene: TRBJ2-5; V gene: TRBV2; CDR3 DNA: TGTGCCAGCAGTGATACTAGCGGGGGCCTCGCAGAGACCCAGTACTTC; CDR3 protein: CASSDTSGGLAETQYF
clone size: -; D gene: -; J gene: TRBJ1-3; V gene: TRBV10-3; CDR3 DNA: TGTGCCATCAGTGCAAAAGGGATTTCTGGAAACACCATATATTTT; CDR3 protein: CAISAKGISGNTIYF
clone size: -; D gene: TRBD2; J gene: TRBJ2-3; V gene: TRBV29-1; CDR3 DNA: TGCAGCGACGCGAGCGGGGTAGGGGATACGCAGTATTTT; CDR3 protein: CSDASGVGDTQYF
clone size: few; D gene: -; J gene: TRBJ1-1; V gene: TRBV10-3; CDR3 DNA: TGTGCCATCGGGGCATTAATGAACACTGAAGCTTTCTTT; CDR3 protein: CAIGALMNTEAFF
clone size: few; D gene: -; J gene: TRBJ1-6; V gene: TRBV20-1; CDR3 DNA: TGCAGTGCTAGAGATCCAGGACGGCCGAATTCACCCCTCCACTTT; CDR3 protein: CSARDPGRPNSPLHF
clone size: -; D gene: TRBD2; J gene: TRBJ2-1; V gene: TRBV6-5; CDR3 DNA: TGTGCCAGCAGTTACGGTAGCGGGAGGGCCGTCAATGAGCAGTTCTTC; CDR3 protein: CASSYGSGRAVNEQFF
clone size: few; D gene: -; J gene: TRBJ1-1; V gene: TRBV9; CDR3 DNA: TGTGCCAGCACCCCCCGCAGTCAGGCTTTCTTT; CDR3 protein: CASTPRSQAFF
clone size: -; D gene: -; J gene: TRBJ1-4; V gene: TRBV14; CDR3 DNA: TGTGCCAGCAGCCAAGATAGCGGGGTAGATGAAAAACTGTTTTTT; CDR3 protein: CASSQDSGVDEKLFF
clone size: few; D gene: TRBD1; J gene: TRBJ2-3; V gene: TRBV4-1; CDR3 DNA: TGCGCCAGCAGCCACCCGAGAGGGGACAGGGTAAATATGGGTTCAGATACGCAGTATTTT; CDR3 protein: CASSHPRGDRVNMGSDTQYF
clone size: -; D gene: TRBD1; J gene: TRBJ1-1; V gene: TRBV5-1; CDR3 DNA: TGCGCCAGCAGCTATCTACAGGGGCCGGGGACTGAAGCTTTCTTT; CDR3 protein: CASSYLQGPGTEAFF
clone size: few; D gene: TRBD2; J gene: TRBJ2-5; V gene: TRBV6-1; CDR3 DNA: TGTGCCAGCGCGCTTAGCGGGACGAGACAAGAGACCCAGTACTTC; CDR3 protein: CASALSGTRQETQYF
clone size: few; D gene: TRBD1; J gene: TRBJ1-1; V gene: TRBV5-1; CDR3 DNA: TGCGCCAGCAGCTTGGTCGGACAGGGAGGGAACACTGAAGCTTTCTTT; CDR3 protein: CASSLVGQGGNTEAFF
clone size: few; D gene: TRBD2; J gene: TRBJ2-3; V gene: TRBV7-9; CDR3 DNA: TGTGCCAGCAGCCCGAGCGGGACTATATCGGATACGCAGTATTTT; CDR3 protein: CASSPSGTISDTQYF
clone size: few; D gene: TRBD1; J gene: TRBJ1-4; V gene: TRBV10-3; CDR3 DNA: TGTGCCATCAGTGGGACAGGGGCAACTAATGAAAAACTGTTTTTT; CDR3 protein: CAISGTGATNEKLFF
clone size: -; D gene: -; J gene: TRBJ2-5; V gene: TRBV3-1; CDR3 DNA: TGTGCCAGCAGCCAATTTACGGTCCAAGAGACCCAGTACTTC; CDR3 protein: CASSQFTVQETQYF
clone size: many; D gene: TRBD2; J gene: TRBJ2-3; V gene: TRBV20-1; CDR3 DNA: TGCAGTGCTTCCTTCGGGACTAGCGGGAAAGGGTCGCAGTATTTT; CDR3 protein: CSASFGTSGKGSQYF
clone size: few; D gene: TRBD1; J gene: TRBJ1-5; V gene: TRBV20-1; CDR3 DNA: TGCAGTGCTCTATCGGAGGCAGGGGGGTACAATCAGCCCCAGCATTTT; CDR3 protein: CSALSEAGGYNQPQHF
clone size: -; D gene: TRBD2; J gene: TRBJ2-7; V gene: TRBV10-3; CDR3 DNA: TGTGCCATCAGTGATAATAGCGGGAGCTACGAGCAGTACTTC; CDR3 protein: CAISDNSGSYEQYF
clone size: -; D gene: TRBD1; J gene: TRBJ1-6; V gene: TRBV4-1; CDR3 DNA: TGCGCCAGCAGCCCTTCACTGGACAGGGTGAATTCACCCCTCCACTTT; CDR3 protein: CASSPSLDRVNSPLHF
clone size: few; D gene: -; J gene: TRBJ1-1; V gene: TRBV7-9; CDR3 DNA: TGTGCCAGCAGCTTAAAATTTTATTCGGCGGCCGTGGGGGGAGCTTTCTTT; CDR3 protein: CASSLKFYSAAVGGAFF
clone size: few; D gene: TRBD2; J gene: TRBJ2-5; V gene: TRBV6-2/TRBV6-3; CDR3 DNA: TGTGCCAGCAGACTAGCGGGAGGGAGAGAGACCCAGTACTTC; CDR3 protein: CASRLAGGRETQYF
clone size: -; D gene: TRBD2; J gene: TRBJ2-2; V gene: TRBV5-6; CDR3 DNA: TGTGCCAGCAGCTTACCCGGGACTAGCGTAGACGGGGAGCTGTTTTTT; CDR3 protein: CASSLPGTSVDGELFF
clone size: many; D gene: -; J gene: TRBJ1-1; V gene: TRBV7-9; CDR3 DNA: TGTGCCAGCACCCCGGGACGGCAGAACACTGAAGCTTTCTTT; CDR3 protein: CASTPGRQNTEAFF
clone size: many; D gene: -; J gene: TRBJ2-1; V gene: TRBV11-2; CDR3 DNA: TGTGCCAGCAGCTTATATAGAATTAGTAATGAGCAGTTCTTC; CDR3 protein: CASSLYRISNEQFF
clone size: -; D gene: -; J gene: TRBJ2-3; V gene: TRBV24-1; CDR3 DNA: TGTGCCACCAGTGATTGGGACGGGATGTGGAGCACAGATACGCAGTATTTT; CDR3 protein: CATSDWDGMWSTDTQYF
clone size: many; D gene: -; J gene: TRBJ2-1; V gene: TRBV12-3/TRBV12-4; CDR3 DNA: TGTGCCAGCAGTTTTACGGCTGGAACGAACAATGAGCAGTTCTTC; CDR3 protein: CASSFTAGTNNEQFF
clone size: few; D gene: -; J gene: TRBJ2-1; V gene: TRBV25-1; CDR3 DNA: TGTGCCAGCAGGGATAGGGATCGGGGGGCTAATGAGCAGTTCTTC; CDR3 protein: CASRDRDRGANEQFF
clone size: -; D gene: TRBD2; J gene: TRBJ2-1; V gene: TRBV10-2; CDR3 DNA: TGCGCCAGCAGTGGGACTAGCGGGGGGGCCAATGAGCAGTTCTTC; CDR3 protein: CASSGTSGGANEQFF
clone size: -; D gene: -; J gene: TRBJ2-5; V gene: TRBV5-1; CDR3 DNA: TGCGCCAGCAGCTTGTTTGGAGAGACCCAGTACTTC; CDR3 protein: CASSLFGETQYF
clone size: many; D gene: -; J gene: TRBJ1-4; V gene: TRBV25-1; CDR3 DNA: TGTGCCAGCAGTGAACACGGAGGTAATGAAAAACTGTTTTTT; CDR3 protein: CASSEHGGNEKLFF
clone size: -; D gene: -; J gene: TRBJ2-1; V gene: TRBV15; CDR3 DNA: TGTGCCACCAGCAAAGAGGGAGCCGGAAACAATGAGCAGTTCTTC; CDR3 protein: CATSKEGAGNNEQFF
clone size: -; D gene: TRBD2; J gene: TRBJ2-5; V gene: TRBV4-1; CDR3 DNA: TGCGCCAGCAGCCAAGATCTGGGGGGGGGGATCCAAGAGACCCAGTACTTC; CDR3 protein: CASSQDLGGGIQETQYF
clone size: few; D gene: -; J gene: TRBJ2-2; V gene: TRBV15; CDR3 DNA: TGTGCCACCAGCAGAGATCAGAGGCCGAACACCGGGGAGCTGTTTTTT; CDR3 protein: CATSRDQRPNTGELFF
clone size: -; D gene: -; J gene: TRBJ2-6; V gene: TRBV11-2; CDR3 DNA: TGTGCCAGCAAGGTATTTGTGTCCAACGTCCTGACTTTC; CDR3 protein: CASKVFVSNVLTF
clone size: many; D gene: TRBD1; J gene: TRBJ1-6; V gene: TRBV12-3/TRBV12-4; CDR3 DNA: TGTGCCAGCAGTCCAGGGGGGAGCTCCTATAATTCACCCCTCCACTTT; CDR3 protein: CASSPGGSSYNSPLHF
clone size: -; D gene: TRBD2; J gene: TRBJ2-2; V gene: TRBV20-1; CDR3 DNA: TGCAGTGCTAGAGGACGGTCGGGGGGCACCGGGGAGCTGTTTTTT; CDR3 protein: CSARGRSGGTGELFF
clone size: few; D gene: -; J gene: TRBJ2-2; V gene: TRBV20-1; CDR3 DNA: TGCAGTGCTAGTACAGGGTCCACCGGGGAGCTGTTTTTT; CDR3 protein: CSASTGSTGELFF
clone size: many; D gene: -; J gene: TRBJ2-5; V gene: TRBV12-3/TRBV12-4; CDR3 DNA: TGTGCCAGCAGTCTGGACCGAGCGACGACCCAGTACTTC; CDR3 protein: CASSLDRATTQYF
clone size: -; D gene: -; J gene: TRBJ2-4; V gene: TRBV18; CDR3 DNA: TGTGCCAGCTCACCGGAAAGCGCAAACATTCAGTACTTC; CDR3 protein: CASSPESANIQYF
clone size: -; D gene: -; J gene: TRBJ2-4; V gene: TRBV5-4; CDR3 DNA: TGTGCCAGCGGCGACGACCAAGGGGGCAAAAACATTCAGTACTTC; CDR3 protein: CASGDDQGGKNIQYF
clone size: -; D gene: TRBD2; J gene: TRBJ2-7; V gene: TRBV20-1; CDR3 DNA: TGCAGTGCAACTCGGACTAGCGGAAAGATCTACGAGCAGTACTTC; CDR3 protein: CSATRTSGKIYEQYF
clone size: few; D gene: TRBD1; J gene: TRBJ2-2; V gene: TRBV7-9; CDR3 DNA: TGTGCCAGCTGCCCCGGGACAGGGGTCACCGGGGAGCTGTTTTTT; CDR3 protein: CASCPGTGVTGELFF
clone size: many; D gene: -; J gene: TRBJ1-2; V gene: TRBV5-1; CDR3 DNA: TGTGCCAGCAGCTTAAGCCAGAACTATGGCTACACCTTC; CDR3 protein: CASSLSQNYGYTF
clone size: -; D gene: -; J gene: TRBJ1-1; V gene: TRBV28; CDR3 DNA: TGTGCCAGCAGCCCTGGGGGACTCAAGAACACTGAAGCTTTCTTT; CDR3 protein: CASSPGGLKNTEAFF
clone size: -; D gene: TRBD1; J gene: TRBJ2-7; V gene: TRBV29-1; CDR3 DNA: TGCAGCGTAACAGGGGATAGGACCTACGAGCAGTACTTC; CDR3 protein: CSVTGDRTYEQYF
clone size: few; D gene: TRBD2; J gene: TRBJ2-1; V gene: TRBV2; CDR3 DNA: TGTGCCAGCAGTCCCAGGGGCGGGGGGCTTTACAATGAGCAGTTCTTC; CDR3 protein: CASSPRGGGLYNEQFF
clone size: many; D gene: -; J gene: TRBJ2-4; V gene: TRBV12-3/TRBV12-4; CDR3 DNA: TGTGCCAGCAGTTTAGAGTTGGGGTCGGGAAACATTCAGTACTTC; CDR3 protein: CASSLELGSGNIQYF
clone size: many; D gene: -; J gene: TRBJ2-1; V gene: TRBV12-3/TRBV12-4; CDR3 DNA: TGTGCCAGCAGTTTAAGTCTCGCCTACAATGAGCAGTTCTTC; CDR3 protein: CASSLSLAYNEQFF
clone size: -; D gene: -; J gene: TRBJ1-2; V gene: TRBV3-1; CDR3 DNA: TGTGCCAGCAGCCAAGTTATTACTGATGGCTACACCTTC; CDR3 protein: CASSQVITDGYTF